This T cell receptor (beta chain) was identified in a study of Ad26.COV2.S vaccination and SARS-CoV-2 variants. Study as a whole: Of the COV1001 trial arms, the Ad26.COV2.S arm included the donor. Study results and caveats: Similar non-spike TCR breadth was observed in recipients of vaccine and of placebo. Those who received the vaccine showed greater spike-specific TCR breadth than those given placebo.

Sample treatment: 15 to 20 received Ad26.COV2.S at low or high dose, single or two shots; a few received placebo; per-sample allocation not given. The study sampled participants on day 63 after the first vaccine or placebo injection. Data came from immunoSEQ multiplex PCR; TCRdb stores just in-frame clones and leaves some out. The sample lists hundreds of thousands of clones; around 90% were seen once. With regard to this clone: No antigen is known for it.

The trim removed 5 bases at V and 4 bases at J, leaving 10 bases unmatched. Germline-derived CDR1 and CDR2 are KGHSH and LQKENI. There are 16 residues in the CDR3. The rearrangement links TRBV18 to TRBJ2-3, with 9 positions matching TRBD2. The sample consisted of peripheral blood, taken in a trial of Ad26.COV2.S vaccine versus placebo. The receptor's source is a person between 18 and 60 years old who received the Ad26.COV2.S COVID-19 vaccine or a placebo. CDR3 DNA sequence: TGTGCCAGCTCATCAACCAATGGCGGGAGGGCAGATACGCAGTATTTT. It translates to CASSSTNGGRADTQYF.